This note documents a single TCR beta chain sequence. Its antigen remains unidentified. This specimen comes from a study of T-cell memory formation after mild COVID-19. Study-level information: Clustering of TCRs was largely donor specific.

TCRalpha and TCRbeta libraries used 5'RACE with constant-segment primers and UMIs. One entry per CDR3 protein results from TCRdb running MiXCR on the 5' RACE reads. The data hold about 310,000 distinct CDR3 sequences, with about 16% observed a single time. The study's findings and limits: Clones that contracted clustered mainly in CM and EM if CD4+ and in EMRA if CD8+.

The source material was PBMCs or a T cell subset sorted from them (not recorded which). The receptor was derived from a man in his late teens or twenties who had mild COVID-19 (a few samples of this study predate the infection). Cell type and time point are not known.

CDR3 DNA sequence: TGTGCCAGCAGTCCCGATCCCCTTCCGAGGGGTTCACCCCTCCACTTT. Amino acid sequence: CASSPDPLPRGSPLHF. This chain links TRBV6-5 with TRBJ1-6; perhaps TRBD1 as D (5 bases). The germline V gene has CDR1 MNHEY and CDR2 SVGAGI. Trimming removed 5 bases at V and 9 bases at J, with 20 bases between. The CDR3 is 16 amino acids.